These 30 T cell receptor beta chains share one sample of origin, sequenced in a study of T cell responses to AZD1222 COVID-19 vaccine. Profiled with immunoSEQ multiplex PCR; TCRdb holds only in-frame clones, not every one. The sample includes about 200,000 clones, 93% seen only once; the top ten take over 0.95%. The sequencing here drew on peripheral blood, taken on day 0 of MenACWY control vaccination. Source of these receptors: an adult in good health.

This chain links TRBV6-4 with TRBJ1-2; D not certain. The CDR3 loop spans 14 amino acids. V was cut by 3 bases and J by 9 bases, with 17 bases left in between. CDR1 is MRHNA and CDR2 is SNTAGT in the germline V gene. CDR3 in amino acids: CASSEIPGISSYTF. The CDR3 DNA sequence: TGTGCCAGCAGTGAGATTCCCGGGATATCGAGCTACACCTTC.

This clone is a singleton in its sample. The V gene is TRBV9, the J gene TRBJ2-3; TRBD2 matches at 11 bases. The CDR3 is 15 residues long. V dropped 4 bases and J dropped 3; count of bases not matched to a gene: 4. Germline V gene lookup returns CDR1 SGDLS and CDR2 YYNGEE. The CDR3, as DNA: TGTGCCAGCAGCCCGGGACTAGCGGCAACAGATACGCAGTATTTT. This sequence encodes CASSPGLAATDTQYF. Using reference TRBV9 and TRBJ2-3 for the parts outside the CDR3, the full variable domain is DSGVTQTPKHLITATGQRVTLRCSPRSGDLSVYWYQQSLDQGLQFLIQYYNGEERAKGNILERFSAQQFPDLHSELNLSSLELGDSALYFCASSPGLAATDTQYFGPGTRLTVL.

This chain links TRBV18 with TRBJ1-3; D is unresolved. Germline lookup yields CDR1 KGHSH and CDR2 LQKENI. The CDR3 contains 15 residues. V was clipped by 2 bases and J by 1 base, with 9 bases between them. CDR3 amino acids: CASSPSLGSGNTIYF. As DNA, the CDR3 is TGTGCCAGCTCACCATCACTAGGTTCTGGAAACACCATATATTTT.

The chain is built from TRBV29-1 and TRBJ1-1, with unresolved D. The V end lost 6 bases, the J end lost 1 base, and 6 bases lay between the germline ends. The CDR3 contains 11 residues. The germline gives CDR1 SQVTM, CDR2 ANQGSEA. The CDR3 here is CSVVTNTEAFF. Here the CDR3 DNA reads TGCAGCGTAGTGACGAACACTGAAGCTTTCTTT.

The rearrangement links TRBV10-1 to TRBJ2-2, with D uncertain. Germline V CDR1 and CDR2: WNHNN, SYGVQD (reference sequence). Trimming stripped 8 bases from V and 1 base from J, with 11 bases between. The CDR3 totals 14 residues. The CDR3: CASRQILNTGELFF. CDR3 nucleotides: TGCGCCAGCCGGCAGATCCTGAACACCGGGGAGCTGTTTTTT.

The chain uses TRBV12-3 or TRBV12-4 and TRBJ1-1, with a possible D match to TRBD1 (5 bases). The CDR3 length is 13 residues. Trimming took off 3 bases at V and 5 bases at J, with 10 bases between the two ends. CDR3: CASSFGARTEAFF. CDR3 bases: TGTGCCAGCAGTTTTGGGGCGCGTACTGAAGCTTTCTTT.

This clone was recorded once. This chain connects TRBV7-6 to TRBJ1-2; tentative D call: TRBD1 (5 bases). This CDR3 comprises 13 residues. The germline gives CDR1 SGHVS, CDR2 FNYEAQ. The V end was cut by 1 base, the J end by 7 bases, with 10 bases between. The CDR3 loop is CASSLGGFSGYTF. For the CDR3, the DNA is TGTGCCAGCAGCTTAGGGGGGTTCTCTGGCTACACCTTC. The entire variable domain, with the rest obtained from reference TRBV7-6 and TRBJ1-2, is as follows: GAGVSQSPRYKVTKRGQDVALRCDPISGHVSLYWYRQALGQGPEFLTYFNYEAQQDKSGLPNDRFSAERPEGSISTLTIQRTEQRDSAMYRCASSLGGFSGYTFGSGTRLTVV.

The chain employs TRBV28 and TRBJ2-1; 9 positions agree with TRBD1. Losses at the gene ends were 6 bases for V and 8 bases for J; bases not matched to a gene: 5. Germline CDR1 MDHEN, CDR2 SYDVKM. The CDR3 covers 13 residues. This CDR3 is CASRRTGVDEQFF. The CDR3 nucleotides read TGTGCCAGCAGAAGGACAGGGGTGGATGAGCAGTTCTTC.

As to this clone: Other DNA sequences from this sample encode an identical CDR3 as well. The chain combines TRBV3-1 (or the pseudogene TRBV3-2) with TRBJ1-6; 8 nucleotides agree with TRBD1. The germline V gene has CDR1 LGHDT and CDR2 YNNKEL (reference sequence). The CDR3 is 14 residues long. Losses at the gene ends were 1 base for V and 7 bases for J; bases not matched to a gene: 0. The CDR3 spells CASSQGTGNSPLHF. CDR3 nucleotide sequence: TGTGCCAGCAGCCAAGGGACAGGGAATTCACCCCTCCACTTT.

This sequence joins TRBV21-1 and TRBJ1-1. TRBV21-1 is an annotated pseudogene. CDR3 length equals 18 residues. The CDR3 sequence is CASSSTRRRERGNTEAFF. The CDR3 DNA sequence: TGTGCCAGCAGCTCCACCCGTCGGCGGGAGAGGGGGAACACTGAAGCTTTCTTT.

This clone was picked up one time. The rearrangement joins TRBV6-5 to TRBJ1-2; 11 bases are a match to TRBD1. V lost 11 bases and J lost 5; bases outside the gene matches: 13. Germline loops: CDR1 MNHEY, CDR2 SVGAGI. This CDR3 has 15 residues. This CDR3 reads CAAYPGQGAGYGYTF. DNA for the CDR3: TGTGCCGCCTACCCCGGACAGGGGGCGGGGTATGGCTACACCTTC.

The chain couples TRBV3-1 (or the pseudogene TRBV3-2) to TRBJ2-2; possibly TRBD1 or TRBD2 for D (6 bases each). This CDR3 has 15 residues. CDR1 and CDR2 (germline): LGHDT, YNNKEL (reference sequence). The V end was cut by 3 bases, the J end by 7 bases, with 15 bases between. This CDR3 is CASSHTGASFGELFF. In nucleotides, the CDR3 is TGTGCCAGCAGCCATACGGGGGCCTCATTCGGGGAGCTGTTTTTT.

This clone occurred a few times. The chain uses TRBV6-2 or TRBV6-3 and TRBJ1-2; D not resolved. The CDR3 runs to 12 residues. Germline CDR1 is MNHEY and CDR2 is SVGEGT. Between the trimmed V and J ends, which lost 5 bases and 4 bases, there was a span of 8 bases. Written as DNA, the CDR3 is TGTGCCAGCAGTCCCGACGGCTATGGCTACACCTTC. Its protein product is CASSPDGYGYTF.

The rearrangement joins TRBV5-6 to TRBJ1-5; TRBD1 might be the D (6 bases). The germline CDR1 and CDR2 sequences are SGHDT and YYEEEE. Trimming pared 2 bases from V and 7 bases from J, leaving 10 bases between. The CDR3 is 13 amino acids. The CDR3 protein is CASSFNRVQPQHF. The DNA for the CDR3 is TGTGCCAGCAGCTTTAACAGGGTACAGCCCCAGCATTTT.

The CDR3 DNA sequence: TGTGCCAGCAGCTTCCGGGGGGAGGTTGTTCAGCCCCAGCATTTT. This encodes CASSFRGEVVQPQHF. The chain recombines TRBV5-4 with TRBJ1-5; a possible D gene is TRBD1 (5 bases). The length of the CDR3 is 15 residues. Germline CDR1 SGHNT, CDR2 YYREEE (reference sequence). Trimming took off 2 bases at V and 6 bases at J, with 15 bases between the two ends.

The chain uses TRBV19 and TRBJ1-2; D ambiguous. Trimming took off 0 bases at V and 4 bases at J, with 15 bases between the two ends. Germline CDR1 LNHDA, CDR2 SQIVND (reference sequence). The CDR3 runs to 16 residues. CDR3 amino acids: CASSIDWSQPSYGYTF. The CDR3 coding sequence is TGTGCCAGTAGTATAGATTGGTCTCAGCCCTCCTATGGCTACACCTTC.

The rearrangement links TRBV23-1 to TRBJ1-4; D not certain. TRBV23-1 is given ORF status, its function remaining uncertain. This CDR3 spans 13 amino acids. Trimming left V 7 bases short and J 7 bases short, with 13 bases between. CDR3 protein: CASKPGTPEKLFF. In DNA form, the CDR3 reads TGCGCCAGCAAACCGGGAACGCCTGAAAAACTGTTTTTT.

The chain recombines TRBV19 with TRBJ1-1; a weak D match, TRBD1 (5 bases). With 6 bases removed from V and 1 base from J, the gap between germline ends came to 18 bases. CDR3 length equals 16 residues. Germline values: CDR1 LNHDA, CDR2 SQIVND (reference sequence). The CDR3 region has the DNA TGTGCCAGTAGCCAAGACGGACGAGGGACGAACACTGAAGCTTTCTTT. It yields the protein CASSQDGRGTNTEAFF.

There are a few counts of this clone. This chain uses TRBV11-2 with TRBJ2-5; no firm D call. CDR1 and CDR2 from the germline V gene are SGHAT and FQNNGV. The CDR3 is made up of 13 amino acids. Trimming removed 5 bases at V and 0 bases at J, with 7 bases between. The DNA of the CDR3 is TGTGCCAGCAGCCCAGGACACCAAGAGACCCAGTACTTC. This sequence encodes CASSPGHQETQYF.

The rearrangement links TRBV14 to TRBJ1-2; D possibly corresponds to TRBD1 (5 bases). CDR3 length: 13 amino acids. The germline gives CDR1 SGHDN, CDR2 FVKESK. The V end lost 5 bases, the J end lost 3 bases, and 10 bases lay between the germline ends. This CDR3 is CASSGHPHYGYTF. DNA of the CDR3: TGTGCCAGCAGCGGACACCCACACTATGGCTACACCTTC.

This clone was recorded once. The chain joins TRBV24-1 to TRBJ1-2; D is uncertain. The germline gives CDR1 KGHDR, CDR2 SFDVKD. The CDR3 consists of 14 residues. V gave up 3 bases and J gave up 2 bases, with 9 bases separating them. The CDR3 nucleotides read TGTGCCACCAGTGATCCCTCACAAAACTATGGCTACACCTTC. Translated: CATSDPSQNYGYTF.

V and J are TRBV7-2 and TRBJ1-2; D is uncertain. The CDR3 totals 12 residues. From germline, CDR1 is SGHTA and CDR2 FQGNSA. Trimming cost V 5 bases and J 2 bases, with 6 bases left between them. DNA for the CDR3: TGTGCCAGCAGCGACTCCAACTATGGCTACACCTTC. It specifies CASSDSNYGYTF.

This clone appeared a single time. V is TRBV6-5 and J is TRBJ1-4; 8 positions agree with TRBD1. Germline-derived CDR1 and CDR2 are MNHEY and SVGAGI. Germline trimming cut 6 bases from V and 7 bases from J; bases unmatched to any gene: 10. The CDR3 runs 15 residues. The DNA of the CDR3 is TGTGCCAGCAGCCCACGACAGGGGTTAACTGAAAAACTGTTTTTT. Its protein product is CASSPRQGLTEKLFF.

The rearrangement uses TRBV2 and TRBJ1-5, with D possibly TRBD1 on 6 matching bases. The V gene's germline CDR1 is SNHLY and CDR2 FYNNEI. V was clipped by 6 bases and J by 7 bases, with 16 bases between them. The CDR3 extends over 14 amino acids. Written as DNA, the CDR3 is TGTGCCAGCAGCTTGGCGGGGGCAGGGCAGCCCCAGCATTTT. It yields the protein CASSLAGAGQPQHF.

The chain uses TRBV2 and TRBJ1-4; D is uncertain. Germline V gene sequence: CDR1 SNHLY, CDR2 FYNNEI. V lost 6 bases and J 5 bases, leaving 7 bases between the germline ends. The CDR3 has 12 residues. The CDR3 sequence is CASRYANEKLFF. DNA of the CDR3: TGTGCCAGCAGGTACGCGAATGAAAAACTGTTTTTT.

This clone was seen a single time. V and J are TRBV28 and TRBJ1-2; weak D call: TRBD1 (5 bases). V gave up 3 bases and J gave up 3 bases, with 5 bases separating them. CDR3 length equals 12 residues. Germline V gives CDR1 MDHEN, CDR2 SYDVKM. CDR3: CASSLGDYGYTF. The CDR3, as DNA: TGTGCCAGCAGTTTGGGGGACTATGGCTACACCTTC.

This chain joins TRBV6-2 or TRBV6-3 and TRBJ1-1; D is unclear. V lost 6 bases to trimming and J lost 6 bases, with 14 bases between them. Germline CDR1 reads MNHEY; CDR2 reads SVGEGT. The CDR3 runs to 13 residues. CDR3 sequence (DNA): TGTGCCAGCAGCATAGGTGGGTTCGCTGAAGCTTTCTTT. Translated, it gives CASSIGGFAEAFF.

The chain uses TRBV4-2 and TRBJ1-2, with a tentative D call TRBD1 (6 bases). The germline gives CDR1 LGHNA, CDR2 YNFKEQ. V was pared by 0 bases and J by 4 bases, with 9 bases between. CDR3 size: 14 residues. CDR3 region: CASSQDPGAYGYTF. The CDR3 DNA sequence: TGTGCCAGCAGCCAAGATCCGGGGGCCTATGGCTACACCTTC.

This clone was seen more than once but under ten times. V usage is TRBV6-5 and J usage is TRBJ1-2; D uncertain. The CDR3 length is 14 residues. Between the trimmed V and J ends, which lost 7 bases and 2 bases, there was a span of 14 bases. Germline assignment: CDR1 MNHEY and CDR2 SVGAGI. CDR3 sequence: CASTTPGLNYGYTF. The DNA of the CDR3 is TGTGCCAGCACCACACCTGGGTTGAACTATGGCTACACCTTC.

About this clone itself: The DNA is left out, because the CDR3 cannot be placed on it with certainty; the CDR3 is given as TCRdb lists it. The rearrangement joins TRBV6-2 or TRBV6-3 to TRBJ1-2; no check of the table's D call, TRBD1, against the DNA was made. Per the germline V gene, CDR1 is MNHEY and CDR2 is SVGEGT. A total of 15 residues make up the CDR3, ends included. The CDR3 region is CASSSSDRYNYGYTF.